Following are 18 T cell receptor beta chains from one sample sequenced in a study of graft-versus-host responses after intestinal transplantation. The table came from immunoSEQ multiplex PCR; TCRdb's copy has only in-frame clones and leaves some out. This sample yields roughly 7,000 clones, of which 20% to 25% are seen a single time; roughly 4% belongs to the top ten. Sequenced material: alloreactive CD4+ T cells from a mixed lymphocyte reaction culture, taken before transplantation. Subset denoted: CFSE-low proliferating T cells sorted from roughly 6-day pre-transplant mixed lymphocyte reaction (GvH or HvG direction). The receptors stem from a human patient who was an organ donor for intestinal transplantation.

By share of the sample, this clone is medium-sized. The V gene is TRBV18, the J gene TRBJ1-5; D is ambiguous. The CDR3 is made up of 13 amino acids. V lost 3 bases and J 4 bases, leaving 7 bases between the germline ends. Germline CDR1 KGHSH, CDR2 LQKENI. CDR3 protein: CASSPIGNQPQHF. Written as DNA, the CDR3 is TGTGCCAGCTCACCTATCGGGAATCAGCCCCAGCATTTT.

In its sample, this clone was seen a few times. The CDR3 bases are TGTGCCAGCAGCTTCGTAGCGGGAGGGCCTTACGAGCAGTACTTC. Protein: CASSFVAGGPYEQYF. This chain connects TRBV7-9 to TRBJ2-7, with TRBD2 matching over 11 bases. The CDR3 has 15 residues. Germline-derived CDR1 and CDR2 are SEHNR and FQNEAQ (reference sequence). J was trimmed by 4 bases and V by 3 bases; bases with no gene match: 5.

This clone was seen only a few times. The chain recombines TRBV5-4 with TRBJ2-7; D remains unclear. The V end was cut by 4 bases, the J end by 0 bases, with 14 bases between. The CDR3 spans 15 residues. Germline-derived CDR1 and CDR2 are SGHNT and YYREEE (reference sequence). CDR3 sequence reads: CASSPVGRSSYEQYF. The CDR3 nucleotides are TGTGCCAGCAGCCCGGTAGGGCGGTCCTCCTACGAGCAGTACTTC. The variable domain in full, with the rest retrieved from reference TRBV5-4 and TRBJ2-7, is ETGVTQSPTHLIKTRGQQVTLRCSSQSGHNTVSWYQQALGQGPQFIFQYYREEENGRGNFPPRFSGLQFPNYSSELNVNALELDDSALYLCASSPVGRSSYEQYFGPGTRLTVT.

The chain recombines TRBV6-6 with TRBJ1-6, with TRBD1 as a possible D gene (5 bases). Germline CDR1 MNHNY, CDR2 SVGAGI (reference sequence). The V end was cut by 3 bases, the J end by 11 bases, with 11 bases between. The CDR3 is 13 amino acids. The CDR3 reads CASSYPGRTPLHF. In nucleotides, the CDR3 is TGTGCCAGCAGTTATCCAGGGAGGACACCCCTCCACTTT.

By share of the sample, this clone is medium-sized (0.01 to 0.1%). The V call is TRBV4-2, the J call TRBJ1-4; 8 bases align to TRBD1. Germline V lookup: CDR1 LGHNA, CDR2 YNFKEQ. This CDR3 contains 16 residues. Losses at the gene ends were 1 base for V and 7 bases for J; bases not matched to a gene: 8. The CDR3 is CASSQVGDRLSEKLFF. The CDR3 nucleotides read TGTGCCAGCAGCCAAGTGGGGGACAGGTTAAGTGAAAAACTGTTTTTT.

The chain couples TRBV5-1 to TRBJ2-1; weak D call: TRBD2 (6 bases). The V gene lost 0 bases and the J gene lost 3 bases, with 7 bases spanning the gap. CDR1 is SGHRS, CDR2 YFSETQ, per germline. CDR3 length: 14 amino acids. This CDR3 is CASSLAGVYNEQFF. CDR3 nucleotide sequence: TGCGCCAGCAGCTTGGCGGGAGTCTACAATGAGCAGTTCTTC.

This sequence joins TRBV4-3 and TRBJ2-7; 10 bases agree with TRBD2. The germline gives CDR1 LGHNA, CDR2 YSLEER. This CDR3 has 16 residues. With 4 bases clipped from V and 1 base from J, the junction kept 7 bases outside the gene matches. The CDR3 DNA reads TGCGCCAGCAGCCTTCCAGGACTAGCGGAATCCTACGAGCAGTACTTC. Protein: CASSLPGLAESYEQYF.

This clone is judged large. This rearrangement joins TRBV27 to TRBJ1-1; D may be TRBD1 (6 bases). Germline V gives CDR1 MNHEY, CDR2 SMNVEV (reference sequence). The ends were cut back, 4 bases at V and 4 bases at J, with 13 bases in the middle. The CDR3 loop spans 14 amino acids. CDR3 sequence (DNA): TGTGCCAGCAGTTACAGGGCTCTTGGCACTGAAGCTTTCTTT. It yields the protein CASSYRALGTEAFF.

A few counts support this clone. This chain connects TRBV10-3 to TRBJ2-5, with 8 positions matching TRBD2. Germline lookup yields CDR1 ENHRY and CDR2 SYGVKD. This CDR3 spans 17 amino acids. V shed 0 bases and J 5 bases; nucleotides not matched to a gene: 11. The CDR3 DNA is TGTGCCATCAGTGAGTCGAGAGGTTTGGCGGGAGGTGAGACCCAGTACTTC. Translated, it gives CAISESRGLAGGETQYF.

In this sample, this clone is medium-sized. This chain uses TRBV5-4 with TRBJ1-1; no reliable D call. With 5 bases removed from V and 0 bases from J, the gap between germline ends came to 11 bases. The CDR3 loop spans 14 amino acids. Germline assignment: CDR1 SGHNT and CDR2 YYREEE (reference sequence). The DNA of the CDR3 is TGTGCCAGCAGTTATACCCAGGTGAACACTGAAGCTTTCTTT. Translation: CASSYTQVNTEAFF.

This clone was seen a few times. J is TRBJ1-6 and V is TRBV9; TRBD1 agrees at 8 bases. The CDR3 totals 15 residues. The V and J ends lost 1 base and 7 bases, in that order; junction bases with no gene match: 4. Germline V gene sequence: CDR1 SGDLS, CDR2 YYNGEE. The CDR3 region has the DNA TGTGCCAGCAGCGTACTCGACAGGGGAAATTCACCCCTCCACTTT. Translated, it gives CASSVLDRGNSPLHF.

The rearrangement joins TRBV4-3 to TRBJ2-7; a possible D gene is TRBD2 (5 bases). The CDR3 has 14 amino acids. Trimming shortened V by 1 base and J by 3 bases, and 10 bases separated the two germline ends. Germline loops: CDR1 LGHNA, CDR2 YSLEER. The DNA of the CDR3 is TGCGCCAGCAGCCAAGGACTACAGATCTACGAGCAGTACTTC. Translating gives CASSQGLQIYEQYF.

Only a few counts were recorded for this clone. The gene calls are TRBV7-2 and TRBJ1-1; a weak D match, TRBD1 (5 bases). This CDR3 is 15 amino acids long. V lost 0 bases, J lost 3 bases, and 11 bases lay in between. Germline V gene lookup returns CDR1 SGHTA and CDR2 FQGNSA. The CDR3 region has the DNA TGTGCCAGCAGCTTAGCCGGGGGGGTCCACACTGAAGCTTTCTTT. It is translated as CASSLAGGVHTEAFF.

The V call is TRBV5-1, the J call TRBJ2-5; 15 bases align to TRBD2. Germline V gene lookup returns CDR1 SGHRS and CDR2 YFSETQ. With 4 bases clipped from V and 5 bases from J, the junction kept 9 bases outside the gene matches. This CDR3 region has 17 residues. CDR3 DNA sequence: TGCGCCAGCAGCACCGGACCAGGACTAGCGGGAGGGGAGACCCAGTACTTC. Translation: CASSTGPGLAGGETQYF.

The V gene is TRBV5-1, the J gene TRBJ2-7; the match to TRBD2 covers 10 bases. CDR1 is SGHRS, CDR2 YFSETQ, per germline. V lost 0 bases and J lost 2; bases outside the gene matches: 11. The CDR3 length is 18 residues. CDR3 residues: CASSLGLAGALSTYEQYF. In DNA, the CDR3 is TGCGCCAGCAGCTTGGGTCTAGCGGGAGCCTTATCCACCTACGAGCAGTACTTC.

This rearrangement joins TRBV30 to TRBJ2-2; 15 nucleotides agree with TRBD2. CDR3 size: 18 residues. From germline, CDR1 is GTSNPN and CDR2 SVGIG (reference sequence). Unmatched junction bases numbered 7, after V lost 3 bases and J lost 2 bases. CDR3 bases: TGTGCCTGGAGCAGGGGACTAGCGGGAGGATCTAACACCGGGGAGCTGTTTTTT. Its translation is CAWSRGLAGGSNTGELFF.

This clone was observed a handful of times. The chain couples TRBV11-1 to TRBJ2-7; the D is unclear. The germline V gene has CDR1 SGHAT and CDR2 FQDESV (reference sequence). V lost 5 bases and J 0 bases, leaving 5 bases between the germline ends. The CDR3 sequence is 12 residues long. The CDR3 region is CASSNSSYEQYF. The CDR3 DNA follows: TGTGCCAGCAGCAACAGCTCCTACGAGCAGTACTTC.

The CDR3 region has the DNA TGTGCCAGCAGCTGGCTCGCAGCGGGACTGCCGGTACCAGCCAAAAACATTCAGTACTTC. Residues: CASSWLAAGLPVPAKNIQYF. The chain carries TRBV7-3 and TRBJ2-4; 7 bases align to TRBD2. The CDR3 covers 20 residues. In germline, CDR1 is SGHTA, CDR2 FQGTGA. Unmatched junction bases numbered 18, after V lost 4 bases and J lost 0 bases. Full variable domain (rest looked up from reference TRBV7-3 and TRBJ2-4): GAGVSQTPSNKVTEKGKYVELRCDPISGHTALYWYRQSLGQGPEFLIYFQGTGAADDSGLPNDRFFAVRPEGSVSTLKIQRTERGDSAVYLCASSWLAAGLPVPAKNIQYFGAGTRLSVL.